The clone carrying this T cell receptor beta chain was seen only a few times. Its specificity is not known. Other nucleotide sequences in the sample specify the same CDR3. This sample stems from a study of cytomegalovirus exposure and HLA in healthy donors. Findings of the study overall: A few chains tied to CMV proved CMV antigen-specific in vitro.

The PCR was carried out with 60 Vbeta primers and 13 Jbeta primers. The assay was immunoSEQ multiplex PCR, and TCRdb's table has in-frame clones only and misses some. The sample comprises about 170,000 clones, approximately 80% of which are singletons, and roughly 0.76% rests with the top ten. The CDR3 consists of 14 residues. The V gene lost 1 base and the J gene lost 0 bases, with 7 bases spanning the gap. CDR1 and CDR2 (germline): LGHNA, YSLEER. The source material was PBMCs. The TCR sequence derives from a female donor in good health and CMV-seronegative. The rearrangement links TRBV4-3 to TRBJ2-7, with D possibly TRBD2 on 5 matching bases. The CDR3 region is CASSQGRGSYEQYF. The CDR3 DNA sequence: TGCGCCAGCAGCCAAGGTCGGGGCTCCTACGAGCAGTACTTC.